The rows below give T cell receptor beta chains drawn from one sample of a study of blood T cell repertoires in COVID-19. Only in-frame clones appear in the TCRdb table, and some are missing; sequencing was by immunoSEQ multiplex PCR. The sample has roughly 200,000 clones; approximately 83% are singletons. The sequenced sample was PBMCs or T cells enriched from blood (not recorded which). All receptors derive from a woman aged 50 to 60 who had been exposed to COVID-19. Each CDR3 is given with its conserved first and last residue. A D gene is named only where the DNA matches it firmly. Clone size is given for some rows only: seen once, a few or many times, or a class if the clone is expanded.

size	D	V	J	CDR3	DNA
-	TRBD2	TRBV5-1	TRBJ2-7	CASRLTSGGKYEQYF	TGCGCCAGCAGGTTGACTAGCGGGGGAAAATACGAGCAGTACTTC
-	-	TRBV5-1	TRBJ1-5	CASSLGYSNQPQHF	TGCGCCAGCAGCTTGGGTTATAGCAATCAGCCCCAGCATTTT
once	TRBD1	TRBV7-2	TRBJ1-5	CASSQPGQGSNQPQHF	TGTGCCAGCAGCCAGCCGGGACAGGGGAGCAATCAGCCCCAGCATTTT
-	-	TRBV2	TRBJ2-7	CASSKLAYEQYF	TGTGCCAGCTCGAAACTAGCCTACGAGCAGTACTTC
-	-	TRBV28	TRBJ1-2	CASRERGYTF	TGTGCCAGCAGGGAGCGTGGCTACACCTTC
-	-	TRBV5-4	TRBJ1-1	CASSSTPNTEAFF	TGTGCCAGCAGCTCCACACCGAACACTGAAGCTTTCTTT
-	TRBD1	TRBV9	TRBJ1-1	CASSVGRGDRTEAFF	TGTGCCAGCAGCGTAGGGAGGGGGGACAGAACTGAAGCTTTCTTT
-	TRBD1	TRBV7-9	TRBJ1-2	CASSLGDRPNYGYTF	TGTGCCAGCAGCTTGGGGGACAGGCCGAACTATGGCTACACCTTC
once	TRBD1	TRBV4-1	TRBJ1-4	CASSQERQGARNEKLFF	TGCGCCAGCAGCCAAGAACGACAGGGGGCCAGGAATGAAAAACTGTTTTTT
few	TRBD1	TRBV29-1	TRBJ1-1	CSVDITGGWNTEAFF	TGCAGCGTTGACATTACAGGGGGCTGGAACACTGAAGCTTTCTTT
once	-	TRBV11-3	TRBJ2-2	CASSLGYSGELFF	TGTGCCAGCAGCTTAGGTTATTCCGGGGAGCTGTTTTTT
once	-	TRBV4-2	TRBJ2-1	CASSQDRAGSSYNEQFF	TGTGCCAGCAGCCAAGATCGGGCGGGGAGCTCCTACAATGAGCAGTTCTTC
-	-	TRBV9	TRBJ1-2	CASSFNRDGYTF	TGTGCCAGCAGCTTCAACAGGGATGGCTACACCTTC
once	-	TRBV6-5	TRBJ1-5	CASSYVAGDQPQHF	TGTGCCAGCAGTTACGTGGCAGGGGACCAGCCCCAGCATTTT
-	-	TRBV6-5	TRBJ1-1	CASGRGGWTEAFF	TGTGCCAGTGGGAGGGGGGGTTGGACTGAAGCTTTCTTT
-	TRBD1	TRBV6-1	TRBJ1-3	CASSVFTGGAFGNTIYF	TGTGCCAGCAGTGTATTTACAGGGGGCGCTTTTGGAAACACCATATATTTT
-	-	TRBV2	TRBJ1-4	CASSGGKSTNEKLFF	TGTGCCAGCAGTGGGGGCAAATCAACTAATGAAAAACTGTTTTTT
-	-	TRBV20-1	TRBJ1-2	CSASPDSYGYTF	TGCAGTGCTAGTCCCGACTCTTATGGCTACACCTTC
-	TRBD1	TRBV5-1	TRBJ2-3	CASRPGQATDTQYF	TGCGCCAGCAGGCCGGGACAGGCCACAGATACGCAGTATTTT
once	-	TRBV7-9	TRBJ1-1	CASSVGGGRSTTEAFF	TGTGCCAGCAGCGTAGGTGGGGGCAGGTCAACCACTGAAGCTTTCTTT
-	-	TRBV11-2	TRBJ2-7	CASSSEGERQYF	TGTGCCAGCAGCTCCGAAGGGGAACGGCAGTACTTC
-	TRBD1	TRBV5-1	TRBJ1-2	CASSTGQGNYGYTF	TGCGCCAGCAGCACCGGACAGGGGAACTATGGCTACACCTTC
-	-	TRBV7-9	TRBJ1-1	CASSLTDNTEAFF	TGTGCCAGCAGCTTGACAGATAACACTGAAGCTTTCTTT
-	-	TRBV11-2	TRBJ2-5	CASGYDGGTHETQYF	TGTGCCAGCGGATATGATGGGGGGACTCACGAGACCCAGTACTTC
-	TRBD1	TRBV3-1/TRBV3-2	TRBJ2-1	CASSLGQGTGFF	TGTGCCAGCAGCCTCGGACAGGGTACAGGGTTCTTC
-	TRBD1	TRBV7-3	TRBJ1-2	CASTPRDREHYGYTF	TGTGCCAGCACCCCCAGGGACAGGGAGCACTATGGCTACACCTTC
-	TRBD1	TRBV19	TRBJ2-5	CASSPGQGVGETQYF	TGTGCCAGTAGTCCAGGACAGGGGGTGGGAGAGACCCAGTACTTC
-	TRBD2	TRBV28	TRBJ2-2	CASSSPTSGGSNTGELFF	TGTGCCAGCAGTTCCCCGACTAGCGGGGGATCGAACACCGGGGAGCTGTTTTTT
-	-	TRBV30	TRBJ2-1	CAWAERGNLRFF	TGTGCCTGGGCCGAAAGGGGGAATCTGCGGTTCTTC
once	TRBD2	TRBV11-3	TRBJ2-3	CASSLVSETSLDTQYF	TGTGCCAGCAGCTTGGTTTCGGAGACTAGCTTGGATACGCAGTATTTT
-	-	TRBV5-6	TRBJ1-2	CASSYWTDLYGYTF	TGTGCCAGCAGCTATTGGACAGACCTCTATGGCTACACCTTC
once	-	TRBV25-1	TRBJ1-3	CASSEDTGRGNTIYF	TGTGCCAGCAGTGAGGATACAGGGCGAGGAAACACCATATATTTT
-	TRBD2	TRBV7-9	TRBJ2-3	CASSFGAGGTDTQYF	TGTGCCAGCAGCTTCGGAGCGGGGGGGACAGATACGCAGTATTTT
once	-	TRBV7-6	TRBJ2-7	CASSPYGGTAPEQYF	TGTGCCAGCAGCCCATATGGAGGGACAGCCCCCGAGCAGTACTTC
-	-	TRBV29-1	TRBJ1-1	CSVEDGTVRAFF	TGCAGCGTTGAAGATGGAACCGTGAGGGCTTTCTTT
-	-	TRBV7-2	TRBJ1-3	CASTPASAGNTIYF	TGTGCCAGCACCCCCGCGAGCGCTGGAAACACCATATATTTT
-	-	TRBV9	TRBJ1-1	CASSVGIQALDTEAFF	TGTGCCAGCAGCGTAGGGATTCAGGCACTGGACACTGAAGCTTTCTTT
few	-	TRBV4-2	TRBJ1-1	CASSVQGMNTEAFF	TGTGCCAGCAGCGTTCAGGGGATGAACACTGAAGCTTTCTTT
-	TRBD1	TRBV28	TRBJ1-1	CASGTQGTHRQAFF	TGTGCCAGCGGTACACAGGGGACGCACCGTCAAGCTTTCTTT
once	-	TRBV9	TRBJ1-1	CASSPLGRGSRTEAFF	TGTGCCAGCAGCCCATTGGGCCGGGGAAGTCGGACTGAAGCTTTCTTT
-	TRBD2	TRBV7-2	TRBJ2-2	CASSLVSGGKTGELFF	TGTGCCAGCAGCTTAGTTTCGGGGGGGAAGACCGGGGAGCTGTTTTTT
once	-	TRBV28	TRBJ1-2	CASSPSDKEGYTF	TGTGCCAGCAGCCCCTCCGATAAGGAGGGCTACACCTTC
-	-	TRBV3-1/TRBV3-2	TRBJ2-5	CASSQGGPPETQYF	TGTGCCAGCAGCCAAGGAGGCCCCCCGGAGACCCAGTACTTC
few	TRBD1	TRBV6-5	TRBJ1-5	CASSLDRTAPQHF	TGTGCCAGCAGTCTGGACAGGACGGCGCCCCAGCATTTT
few	-	TRBV6-5	TRBJ2-1	CASSFSDSPNEQFF	TGTGCCAGCAGTTTCTCAGACAGCCCCAATGAGCAGTTCTTC
-	-	TRBV7-2	TRBJ2-2	CASSLGTWNTGELFF	TGTGCCAGCAGCCTTGGGACATGGAACACCGGGGAGCTGTTTTTT
-	-	TRBV28	TRBJ1-1	CASSSPGVMQMNTEAFF	TGTGCCAGCAGCTCCCCGGGGGTCATGCAAATGAACACTGAAGCTTTCTTT
-	-	TRBV3-1/TRBV3-2	TRBJ2-2	CASSPLTAGELFF	TGTGCCAGCAGCCCCCTAACTGCCGGGGAGCTGTTTTTT
once	TRBD1	TRBV12-5	TRBJ2-3	CASGLGQGTTDTQYF	TGTGCTAGTGGTTTGGGACAGGGGACGACAGATACGCAGTATTTT
-	-	TRBV24-1	TRBJ1-2	CATSDRRGSNYGYTF	TGTGCCACCAGTGATCGTCGGGGGTCTAACTATGGCTACACCTTC
once	TRBD1	TRBV3-1/TRBV3-2	TRBJ2-3	CASSLNRDRQGTQYF	TGTGCCAGCAGCCTAAATCGGGACAGACAAGGAACGCAGTATTTT